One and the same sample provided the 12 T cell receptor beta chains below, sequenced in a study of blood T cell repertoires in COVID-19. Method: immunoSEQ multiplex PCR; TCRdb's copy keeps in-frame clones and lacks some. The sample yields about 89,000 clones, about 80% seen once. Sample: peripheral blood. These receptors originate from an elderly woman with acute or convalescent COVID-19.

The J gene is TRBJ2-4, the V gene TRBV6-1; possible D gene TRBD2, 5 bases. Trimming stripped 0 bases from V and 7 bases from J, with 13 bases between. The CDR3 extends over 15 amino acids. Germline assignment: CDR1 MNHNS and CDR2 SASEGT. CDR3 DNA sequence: TGTGCCAGCAGTGAAGCAGGATCGGGGATGAACATTCAGTACTTC. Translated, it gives CASSEAGSGMNIQYF.

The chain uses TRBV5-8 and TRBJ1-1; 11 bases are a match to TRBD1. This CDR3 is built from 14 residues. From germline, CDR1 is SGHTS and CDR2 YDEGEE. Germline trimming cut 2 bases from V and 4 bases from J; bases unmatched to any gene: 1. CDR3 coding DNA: TGTGCCAGCAGCTTAGGGACAGGGGGCACTGAAGCTTTCTTT. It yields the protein CASSLGTGGTEAFF.

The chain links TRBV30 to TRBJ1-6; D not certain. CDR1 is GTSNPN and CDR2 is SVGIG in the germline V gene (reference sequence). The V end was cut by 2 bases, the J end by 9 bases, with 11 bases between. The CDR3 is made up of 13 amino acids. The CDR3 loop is CAWSPTTISPLHF. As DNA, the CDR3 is TGTGCCTGGAGTCCCACGACTATTTCACCCCTCCACTTT.

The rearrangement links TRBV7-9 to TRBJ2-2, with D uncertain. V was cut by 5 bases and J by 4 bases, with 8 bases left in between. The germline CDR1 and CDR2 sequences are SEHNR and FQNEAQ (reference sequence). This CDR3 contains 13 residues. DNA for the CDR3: TGTGCCAGCAGCCTAGTCAGCACCGGGGAGCTGTTTTTT. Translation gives CASSLVSTGELFF.

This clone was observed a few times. As DNA, the CDR3 is TGCGCCAGCAGTGAGAAGAGGACAGGCCTAAGGAGCACCGGGGAGCTGTTTTTT. Translation gives CASSEKRTGLRSTGELFF. V and J are TRBV10-2 and TRBJ2-2; 7 nucleotides align to TRBD1. The V gene's germline CDR1 is WSHSY and CDR2 SAAADI. With V trimmed by 2 bases and J by 4 bases, 13 bases remained unmatched. This CDR3 contains 18 residues.

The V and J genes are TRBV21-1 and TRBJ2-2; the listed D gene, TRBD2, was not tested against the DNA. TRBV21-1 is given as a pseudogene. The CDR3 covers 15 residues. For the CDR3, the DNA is TGTGCCAGCAGCTCTCGGGGGGATATCACCGGGGAGCTGTTTTTT. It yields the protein CASSSRGDITGELFF.

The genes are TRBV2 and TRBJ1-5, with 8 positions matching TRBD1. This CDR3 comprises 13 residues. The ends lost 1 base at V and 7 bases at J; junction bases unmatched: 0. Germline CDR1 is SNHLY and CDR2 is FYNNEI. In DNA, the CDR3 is TGTGCCAGCAGTGAAGGACAGGGGCAGCCCCAGCATTTT. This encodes CASSEGQGQPQHF.

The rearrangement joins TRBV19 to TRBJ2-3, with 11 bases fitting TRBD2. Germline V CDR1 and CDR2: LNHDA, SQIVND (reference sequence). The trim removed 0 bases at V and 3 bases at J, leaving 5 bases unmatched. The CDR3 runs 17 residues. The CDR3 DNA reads TGTGCCAGTAGTATAGACATACTAGCGGGAGTAACAGATACGCAGTATTTT. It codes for CASSIDILAGVTDTQYF.

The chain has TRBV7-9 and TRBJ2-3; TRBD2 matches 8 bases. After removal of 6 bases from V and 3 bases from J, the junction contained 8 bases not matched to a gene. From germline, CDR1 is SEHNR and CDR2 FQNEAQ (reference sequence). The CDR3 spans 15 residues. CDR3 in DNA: TGTGCCAGCAGGAAGCGGGAGTTAGATACAGATACGCAGTATTTT. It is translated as CASRKRELDTDTQYF.

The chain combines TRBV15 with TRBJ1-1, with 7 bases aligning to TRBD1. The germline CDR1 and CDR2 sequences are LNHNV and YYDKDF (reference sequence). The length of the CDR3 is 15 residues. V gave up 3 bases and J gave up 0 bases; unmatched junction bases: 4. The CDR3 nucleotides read TGTGCCACCAGCAGGGATGACAGGGTGAACACTGAAGCTTTCTTT. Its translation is CATSRDDRVNTEAFF.

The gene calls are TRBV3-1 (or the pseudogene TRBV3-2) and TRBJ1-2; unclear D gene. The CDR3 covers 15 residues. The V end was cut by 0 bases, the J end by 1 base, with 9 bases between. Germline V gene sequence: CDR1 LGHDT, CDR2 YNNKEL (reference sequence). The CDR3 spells CASSQDRGFNYGYTF. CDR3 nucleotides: TGTGCCAGCAGCCAAGATCGAGGCTTTAACTATGGCTACACCTTC.

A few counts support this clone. The CDR3 sequence is CATSRDAGVSPLHF. DNA of the CDR3: TGTGCCACCAGCAGAGATGCGGGGGTTTCACCCCTCCACTTT. The rearrangement joins TRBV15 to TRBJ1-6; tentative D call: TRBD1 (5 bases). This CDR3 has 14 residues. Trimming cost V 0 bases and J 9 bases, with 9 bases left between them. CDR1 LNHNV and CDR2 YYDKDF come from the germline V gene (reference sequence).